The present T cell receptor (beta chain) was sequenced within a study of CD8 T cells in ankylosing spondylitis. TCRdb used MiXCR to reprocess the 5' RACE reads, holding one entry per CDR3 protein. Of more than 650,000 distinct CDR3 sequences listed, about 12% were seen once; the top ten hold around 0.51%. The study's findings and limits: There was a TCR beta motif, made of several highly homologous variants, that appeared characteristic of ankylosing spondylitis blood.

About this clonotype itself: Its specificity is not known.

The CDR3 covers 13 residues. V dropped 3 bases and J dropped 6; count of bases not matched to a gene: 3. The germline gives CDR1 LNHDA, CDR2 SQIVND (reference sequence). The TCR sequence derives from a male donor with ankylosing spondylitis. The source material was blood, either unsorted or a sorted T cell fraction (not recorded which). The chain employs TRBV19 and TRBJ1-2; 8 bases agree with TRBD1. CDR3 amino acids: CASSIAGGNGYTF. CDR3 DNA: TGTGCCAGTAGTATTGCAGGGGGCAATGGCTACACCTTC.